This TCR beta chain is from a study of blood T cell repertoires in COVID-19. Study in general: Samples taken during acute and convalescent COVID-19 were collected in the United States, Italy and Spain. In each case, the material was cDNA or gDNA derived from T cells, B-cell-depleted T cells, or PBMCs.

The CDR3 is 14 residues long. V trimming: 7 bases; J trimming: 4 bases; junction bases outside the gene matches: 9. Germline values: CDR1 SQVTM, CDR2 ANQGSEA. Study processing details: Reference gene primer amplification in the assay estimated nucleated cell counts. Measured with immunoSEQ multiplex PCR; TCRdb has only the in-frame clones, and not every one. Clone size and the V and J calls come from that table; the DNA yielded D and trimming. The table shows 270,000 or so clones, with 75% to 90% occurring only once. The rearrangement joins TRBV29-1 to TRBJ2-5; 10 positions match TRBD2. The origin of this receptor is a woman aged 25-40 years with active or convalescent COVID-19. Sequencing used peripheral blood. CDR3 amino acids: CSALGIAGGETQYF. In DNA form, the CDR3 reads TGCAGCGCCCTTGGAATAGCGGGGGGAGAGACCCAGTACTTC.